The present entry profiles one T cell receptor beta chain with its context. The source of the sample is a study of blood T cell repertoires in COVID-19. Background on the study: Spain, Italy and the United States supplied samples that represented acute and convalescent COVID-19. PBMCs, B-cell-depleted T cells, or T cells provided the cDNA or gDNA that made up the material.

How the authors handled the data: Nucleated cell number was recorded as an estimate derived from reference gene primer amplification. The table came from immunoSEQ multiplex PCR; TCRdb's copy has only in-frame clones and leaves some out. V and J calls and clone size follow that table, whereas D and trimming were derived from the DNA. Of fewer than 400,000 clones in the sample, about 85% are singletons; the top ten hold roughly 3.4%. The length of the CDR3 is 15 residues. Germline V gene sequence: CDR1 MDHEN, CDR2 SYDVKM. V dropped 3 bases and J dropped 1 base, with 12 bases sitting between them. This receptor was obtained from a woman aged 18 to 35 with acute or convalescent COVID-19. The V gene is TRBV28, the J gene TRBJ2-5; no definite D call. The sample was peripheral blood. CDR3 in amino acids: CASSFFPGLQETQYF. CDR3 nucleotides: TGTGCCAGCAGTTTCTTCCCTGGCCTCCAAGAGACCCAGTACTTC.